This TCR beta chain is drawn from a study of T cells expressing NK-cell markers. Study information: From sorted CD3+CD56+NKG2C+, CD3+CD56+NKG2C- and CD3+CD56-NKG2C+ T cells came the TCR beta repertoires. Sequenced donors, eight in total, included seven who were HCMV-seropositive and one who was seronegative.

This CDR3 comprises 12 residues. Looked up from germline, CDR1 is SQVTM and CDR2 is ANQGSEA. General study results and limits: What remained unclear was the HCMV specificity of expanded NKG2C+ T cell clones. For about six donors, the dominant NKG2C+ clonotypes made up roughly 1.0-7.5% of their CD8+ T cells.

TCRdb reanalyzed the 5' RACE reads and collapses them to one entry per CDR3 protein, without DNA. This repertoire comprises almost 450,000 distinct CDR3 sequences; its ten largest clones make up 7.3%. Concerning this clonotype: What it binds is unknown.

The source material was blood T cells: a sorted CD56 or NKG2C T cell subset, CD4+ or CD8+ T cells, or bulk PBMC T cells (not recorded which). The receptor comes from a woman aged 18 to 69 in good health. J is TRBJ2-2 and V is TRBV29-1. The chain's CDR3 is CSVAGGSGELFF.